This T cell receptor (beta chain) stems from a study of long-term antiretroviral therapy in people with HIV. This CDR3 region has 16 residues. J lost 16 bases, V lost 4 bases, and 19 bases had no gene match. Germline CDR1 is SEHNR and CDR2 is FQNEAQ (reference sequence). immunoSEQ v3.0 was run at survey level. The method was immunoSEQ multiplex PCR; TCRdb's version includes in-frame clones alone and lacks a portion of them. This table holds approximately 27,000 clones, approximately 90% found once. Specimen: unsorted PBMCs, collected 3.1 years after starting antiretroviral therapy. This rearrangement joins TRBV7-9 to TRBJ2-4; TRBD1 agrees at 10 bases. This TCR was recovered from a man aged 18 to 35 with HIV. The chain's CDR3 is CASSSTTGTGVNLRYF. The DNA for the CDR3 is TGTGCCAGCAGCTCAACTACCGGGACAGGGGTGAACCTTCGATACTTC.